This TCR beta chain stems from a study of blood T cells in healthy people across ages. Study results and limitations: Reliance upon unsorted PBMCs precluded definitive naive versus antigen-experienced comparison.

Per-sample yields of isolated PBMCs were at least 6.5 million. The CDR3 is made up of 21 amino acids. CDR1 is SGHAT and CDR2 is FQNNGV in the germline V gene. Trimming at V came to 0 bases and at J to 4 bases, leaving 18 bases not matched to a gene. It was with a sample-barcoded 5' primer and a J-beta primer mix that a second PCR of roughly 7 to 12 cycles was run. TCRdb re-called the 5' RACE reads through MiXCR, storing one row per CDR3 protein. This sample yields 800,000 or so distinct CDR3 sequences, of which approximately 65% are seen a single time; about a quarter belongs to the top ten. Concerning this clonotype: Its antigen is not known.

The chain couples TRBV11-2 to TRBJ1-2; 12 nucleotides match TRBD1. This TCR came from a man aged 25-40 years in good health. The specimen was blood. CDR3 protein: CASSLEALGGTGGPQSYGYTF. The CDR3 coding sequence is TGTGCCAGCAGCTTAGAAGCGCTGGGCGGGACAGGGGGCCCTCAGAGCTATGGCTACACCTTC.